Below are 16 T cell receptor beta chains sequenced from a single sample in a study of regulatory T cells in long-lasting Graves disease. Through Arm-PCR of CDR3 regions and iRepertoire HTBI primers, TCR beta libraries were built. TCRdb recomputed calls from the multiplex PCR reads with MiXCR, one row per CDR3 protein. The repertoire holds about 210,000 distinct CDR3 sequences, with roughly 18% as singletons. Time point defined: newly diagnosed GD, antithyroid drugs for less than 3 months. PBMC-derived RNA was used for the TCR library. This sample also appeared in a second study, on T cells in Graves' hyperthyroidism and ophthalmopathy.

Material: peripheral blood mononuclear cells (PBMCs), obtained at new diagnosis, from a patient treated with antithyroid drugs. The receptors originated from a woman younger than 45 with Graves disease.

The chain uses TRBV9 and TRBJ1-1; D gene uncertain. This CDR3 has 14 amino acids. Trimming left V 1 base short and J 11 bases short, with 18 bases between. Germline-derived CDR1 and CDR2 are SGDLS and YYNGEE. The CDR3 DNA sequence: TGTGCCAGCAGCGTACTGTCAACGGCCTCCCAGGCTTTCTTT. This codes for CASSVLSTASQAFF. The full variable domain, with the rest looked up from reference TRBV9 and TRBJ1-1, is DSGVTQTPKHLITATGQRVTLRCSPRSGDLSVYWYQQSLDQGLQFLIQYYNGEERAKGNILERFSAQQFPDLHSELNLSSLELGDSALYFCASSVLSTASQAFFGQGTRLTVV.

In its sample, this clonotype was seen many times. The chain recombines TRBV28 with TRBJ1-4, with D unclear. Trimming took off 6 bases at V and 3 bases at J, with 14 bases between the two ends. The CDR3 is 15 residues long. The germline gives CDR1 MDHEN, CDR2 SYDVKM. CDR3 DNA sequence: TGTGCCAGCAGACCTGCGGGGAGGGCTAATGAAAAACTGTTTTTT. Translating gives CASRPAGRANEKLFF.

This clonotype was observed at least ten times. The chain combines TRBV5-1 with TRBJ1-1; D is perhaps TRBD1 (5 bases). Germline CDR1 and CDR2: SGHRS and YFSETQ. The CDR3 has 14 amino acids. The V gene lost 2 bases and the J gene lost 0 bases, with 8 bases spanning the gap. The CDR3 DNA is TGCGCCAGCAGCTTTGAGGGGATGAACACTGAAGCTTTCTTT. Translation: CASSFEGMNTEAFF.

Details on this clonotype: A much bigger clone sits one base away, suggesting this may be a read error. CDR3 in amino acids: CASSILNPYEQYF. CDR3 coding DNA: TGTGCCAGTAGTATACTGAATCCCTACGAGCAGTACTTC. This chain uses TRBV19 with TRBJ2-7; D uncertain. This CDR3 spans 13 amino acids. CDR1 is LNHDA, CDR2 SQIVND, per germline (reference sequence). Trimming took 2 bases from V and 2 from J, leaving 7 bases between them. Variable domain in full (rest from reference TRBV19 and TRBJ2-7): DGGITQSPKYLFRKEGQNVTLSCEQNLNHDAMYWYRQDPGQGLRLIYYSQIVNDFQKGDIAEGYSVSREKKESFPLTVTSAQKNPTAFYLCASSILNPYEQYFGPGTRLTVT.

This clonotype was seen ten or more times. The chain couples TRBV7-9 to TRBJ1-4; 7 bases match TRBD1. Trimming at V came to 5 bases and at J to 8 bases, leaving 8 bases not matched to a gene. Germline assignment: CDR1 SEHNR and CDR2 FQNEAQ (reference sequence). CDR3 size: 14 residues. As DNA, the CDR3 is TGTGCCAGCAGCCCCGGGACAGCCGGCGAAAAACTGTTTTTT. Protein sequence: CASSPGTAGEKLFF. Looking up the rest from reference TRBV7-9 and TRBJ1-4 gives the full variable domain: DTGVSQNPRHKITKRGQNVTFRCDPISEHNRLYWYRQTLGQGPEFLTYFQNEAQLEKSRLLSDRFSAERPKGSFSTLEIQRTEQGDSAMYLCASSPGTAGEKLFFGSGTQLSVL.

This clonotype was found many times. V usage is TRBV3-1 and J usage is TRBJ1-2, with D perhaps matching TRBD1 (6 bases). Germline V gene sequence: CDR1 LGHDT, CDR2 YNNKEL (reference sequence). The CDR3 runs 14 residues. V lost 4 bases to trimming and J lost 6 bases, with 15 bases between them. As DNA, the CDR3 is TGTGCCAGCAGCCGCAAGACAGGCGCGGATGGCTACACCTTC. It codes for CASSRKTGADGYTF.

This clonotype has only a few counts. The chain employs TRBV7-3 and TRBJ1-3; D is perhaps TRBD1 (5 bases). The CDR3 spans 15 residues. From germline, CDR1 is SGHTA and CDR2 FQGTGA. V was shortened by 5 bases and J by 4 bases, with 15 bases between the two germline ends. CDR3 sequence (DNA): TGTGCCAGCAGCCGAGCGGGGGACCCAGGAAACACCATATATTTT. Residues: CASSRAGDPGNTIYF.

This clonotype appeared many times. This rearrangement joins TRBV5-6 to TRBJ1-1; 7 bases align to TRBD1. The CDR3 spans 15 residues. The V and J ends lost 4 bases and 6 bases, in that order; junction bases with no gene match: 12. CDR1 and CDR2 from the germline V gene are SGHDT and YYEEEE. CDR3 nucleotide sequence: TGTGCCAGCAGCGCGATAGACCGGGACAGCTCTGAAGCTTTCTTT. Translation: CASSAIDRDSSEAFF.

This clonotype has at least ten counts. The rearrangement joins TRBV9 to TRBJ1-1; tentatively, D is TRBD1 (5 bases). Germline loops: CDR1 SGDLS, CDR2 YYNGEE. V gave up 0 bases and J gave up 4 bases, with 10 bases separating them. This CDR3 is 14 amino acids long. The CDR3 nucleotides are TGTGCCAGCAGCGTAGAAATCGGGGGCACTGAAGCTTTCTTT. It yields the protein CASSVEIGGTEAFF.

This CDR3 reads CASSDLGGGVTDTQYF. The CDR3 nucleotides are TGTGCCAGCAGTGATTTGGGCGGGGGAGTCACAGATACGCAGTATTTT. The genes are TRBV27 and TRBJ2-3; 7 nucleotides agree with TRBD2. Per the germline V gene, CDR1 is MNHEY and CDR2 is SMNVEV (reference sequence). This CDR3 contains 16 residues. Trimming at V came to 5 bases and at J to 2 bases, leaving 10 bases not matched to a gene.

This clonotype was seen at least ten times. The V call is TRBV7-9, the J call TRBJ2-7; 9 positions agree with TRBD1. The germline gives CDR1 SEHNR, CDR2 FQNEAQ (reference sequence). V lost 5 bases and J lost 7; bases outside the gene matches: 12. The CDR3 is 15 residues long. The CDR3 DNA sequence: TGTGCCAGCAGCCCCTCCGGGACAGGGACGGGTGAGCAGTACTTC. It translates to CASSPSGTGTGEQYF.

This chain connects TRBV6-2 or TRBV6-3 to TRBJ2-3; the match to TRBD1 covers 7 bases. There are 13 residues in the CDR3. V was pared by 8 bases and J by 6 bases, with 8 bases of the junction left unmatched. Germline CDR1 reads MNHEY; CDR2 reads SVGEGT. CDR3 DNA: TGTGCCAGCGGAAGGACAGGTTGGGATACGCAGTATTTT. Translated: CASGRTGWDTQYF.

This clonotype was detected many times. CDR3 nucleotide sequence: TGTGCCAGCAGAGCCCCATCGGACGGGGGGGAGGATACGCAGTATTTT. Its protein product is CASRAPSDGGEDTQYF. The gene calls are TRBV5-4 and TRBJ2-3; 8 bases match TRBD2. The CDR3 is 16 amino acids. Unmatched junction bases numbered 14, after V lost 5 bases and J lost 6 bases. The germline gives CDR1 SGHNT, CDR2 YYREEE (reference sequence).

There are many counts of this clonotype. J is TRBJ2-2 and V is TRBV11-2, with 10 bases that match TRBD1. The CDR3 sequence is 16 residues long. CDR1 is SGHAT, CDR2 FQNNGV, per germline. V was pared by 2 bases and J by 5 bases, with 5 bases of the junction left unmatched. The CDR3 nucleotides are TGTGCCAGCAGCTTACCTGGGACAGGGGTAACCGGGGAGCTGTTTTTT. It codes for CASSLPGTGVTGELFF.

Many counts were recorded for this clonotype. The chain recombines TRBV12-3 or TRBV12-4 with TRBJ1-2, with unresolved D. Trimming shortened V by 1 base and J by 7 bases, and 7 bases separated the two germline ends. This CDR3 has 12 amino acids. The CDR3 DNA follows: TGTGCCAGCAGTTTAGGGGGATCTGGCTACACCTTC. It is translated as CASSLGGSGYTF.

The chain combines TRBV7-2 with TRBJ1-3; D unclear. In germline, CDR1 is SGHTA, CDR2 FQGNSA. The CDR3 runs 13 residues. The V end was cut by 0 bases, the J end by 7 bases, with 7 bases between. The CDR3 here is CASSLAGVNTIYF. In DNA, the CDR3 is TGTGCCAGCAGCTTAGCAGGCGTGAACACCATATATTTT.